The 28 T cell receptor beta chains in this list originate from one sample, sequenced in a study of CD8+ T cells in alopecia areata (dated by TCRdb to between 2017 and 2018). Preparation of the library involved the immunoSEQ multiplex PCR assay. RNA was extracted from all samples and reverse transcribed into cDNA, which served as template for TCR sequencing. As stored in TCRdb, this immuneACCESS dataset retains in-frame rearrangements with V and J assigned. A fraction of the clones does not appear; measured against another copy, unresolved V genes explain less than half of the discrepancy, and the remainder lacks a known reason. This sample holds 110,000 or so clones; roughly 66% were observed only once. The ten largest account for roughly 2.8% of the sample. Sequenced material: CD4+ T cells sorted from blood. The receptors here all came from a human donor in good health.

This clone was seen a few times. This rearrangement joins TRBV10-2 to TRBJ2-6; possibly TRBD1 or TRBD2 for D (5 bases each). Deletions cut 3 bases from V and 4 bases from J, with 13 bases between. The CDR3 is 16 residues long. Germline loops: CDR1 WSHSY, CDR2 SAAADI. DNA for the CDR3: TGCGCCAGCAGTGATGTTGGGGGTTCGGGGGCCAACGTCCTGACTTTC. This gives the protein CASSDVGGSGANVLTF.

The J gene is TRBJ2-1, the V gene TRBV29-1, with D uncertain. The germline gives CDR1 SQVTM, CDR2 ANQGSEA. CDR3 size: 13 residues. DNA for the CDR3: TGCACCAGCGTCGGTGTCGGTTACAATGAGCAGTTCTTC. Translating gives CTSVGVGYNEQFF.

Notes on this clone: In the same sample, other DNA sequences code for this CDR3. The chain carries TRBV30 and TRBJ1-1; D perhaps matches TRBD1 (5 bases). The CDR3 has 11 amino acids. From germline, CDR1 is GTSNPN and CDR2 SVGIG (reference sequence). V was shortened by 5 bases and J by 1 base, with 5 bases between the two germline ends. In DNA, the CDR3 is TGTGCCTGGGGGGGGAACACTGAAGCTTTCTTT. Amino acid sequence: CAWGGNTEAFF.

This clone has more than one count but fewer than ten. The chain employs TRBV6-4 and TRBJ2-3; D might be TRBD1 or TRBD2, each matching 5 bases. The CDR3 contains 13 residues. Deletions cut 4 bases from V and 3 bases from J, with 8 bases between. Germline values: CDR1 MRHNA, CDR2 SNTAGT. The CDR3 sequence: CASSVGETDTQYF. Here the CDR3 DNA reads TGTGCCAGCAGTGTGGGGGAAACAGATACGCAGTATTTT.

The CDR3 DNA reads TGTGCCAGCAGCTTACTAGCGGTTATTAACACCGGGGAGCTGTTTTTT. Its translation is CASSLLAVINTGELFF. The chain employs TRBV7-2 and TRBJ2-2; 7 bases map to TRBD2. The CDR3 covers 16 residues. With V trimmed by 2 bases and J by 2 bases, 5 bases remained unmatched. The germline V gene has CDR1 SGHTA and CDR2 FQGNSA.

The chain is built from TRBV29-1 and TRBJ1-2; no clear D. Trimming removed 4 bases from V and 8 bases from J, with 8 bases in between. CDR1 is SQVTM, CDR2 ANQGSEA, per germline. The CDR3 is 10 residues long. The CDR3 is CSVVGKGYTF. Here the CDR3 DNA reads TGCAGCGTTGTTGGAAAAGGCTACACCTTC.

This clone was seen only once. The rearrangement uses TRBV30 and TRBJ2-6, with 11 nucleotides matching TRBD1. The CDR3 extends over 16 amino acids. Germline assignment: CDR1 GTSNPN and CDR2 SVGIG (reference sequence). The junction had 1 base not matched to a gene; V was cut back by 1 base and J by 2 bases. This CDR3 reads CAWSGTGGAGANVLTF. CDR3 nucleotide sequence: TGTGCCTGGAGTGGGACAGGGGGCGCTGGGGCCAACGTCCTGACTTTC.

V and J are TRBV7-2 and TRBJ2-5; 8 bases map to TRBD1. Germline V gene lookup returns CDR1 SGHTA and CDR2 FQGNSA. Trimming took 3 bases from V and 5 from J; bases not matched to a gene: 5. The CDR3 has 14 amino acids. In nucleotides, the CDR3 is TGTGCCAGCAGCTTCGCAGGGGGCAGGGAGACCCAGTACTTC. Its translation is CASSFAGGRETQYF.

The gene calls are TRBV6-5 and TRBJ1-6; D is perhaps TRBD1 (5 bases). Germline V gene lookup returns CDR1 MNHEY and CDR2 SVGAGI. This CDR3 is 14 amino acids long. Trimming removed 6 bases at V and 6 bases at J, with 12 bases between. CDR3 bases: TGTGCCAGCAGGCGGGACGGGACTAATTCACCCCTCCACTTT. This translates into CASRRDGTNSPLHF.

The DNA of the CDR3 is TGTGCCAGCAGCCCGTCAGGGATTAATTCACCCCTCCACTTT. As protein: CASSPSGINSPLHF. The chain has TRBV5-6 and TRBJ1-6; weak D call: TRBD1 (5 bases). Germline values: CDR1 SGHDT, CDR2 YYEEEE. The V and J ends lost 4 bases and 6 bases respectively, with 11 bases between them. This CDR3 has 14 residues.

The chain couples TRBV6-5 to TRBJ2-7, with a possible D match to TRBD1 (5 bases). Germline loops: CDR1 MNHEY, CDR2 SVGAGI. The CDR3 has 14 residues. Trimming cost V 0 bases and J 2 bases, with 8 bases left between them. CDR3 sequence (DNA): TGTGCCAGCAGTTACTCGGGGCCGACCTACGAGCAGTACTTC. Amino acids: CASSYSGPTYEQYF.

The V call is TRBV5-4, the J call TRBJ2-5, with TRBD2 identical over 10 bases. The germline V gene encodes CDR1 SGHNT and CDR2 YYREEE (reference sequence). This CDR3 is 15 amino acids long. V lost 1 base and J lost 0; bases outside the gene matches: 0. The chain's CDR3 is CASSLSGGDQETQYF. The CDR3 DNA sequence: TGTGCCAGCAGCTTGAGCGGGGGGGACCAAGAGACCCAGTACTTC.

The V and J genes are TRBV30 and TRBJ1-3; D gene uncertain. Germline lookup yields CDR1 GTSNPN and CDR2 SVGIG (reference sequence). The V end was cut by 5 bases, the J end by 4 bases, with 9 bases between. The CDR3 extends over 12 amino acids. CDR3 residues: CAWWTEGNTIYF. CDR3 nucleotides: TGTGCCTGGTGGACTGAAGGAAACACCATATATTTT. The complete variable domain, with remaining parts taken from reference TRBV30 and TRBJ1-3, reads SQTIHQWPATLVQPVGSPLSLECTVEGTSNPNLYWYRQAAGRGLQLLFYSVGIGQISSEVPQNLSASRPQDRQFILSSKKLLLSDSGFYLCAWWTEGNTIYFGEGSWLTVV.

This chain links TRBV30 with TRBJ2-5, with 7 nucleotides matching TRBD2. V lost 0 bases and J lost 8; bases outside the gene matches: 6. The germline V gene has CDR1 GTSNPN and CDR2 SVGIG (reference sequence). The CDR3 extends over 13 amino acids. CDR3 sequence reads: CAWSVGGGVTQYF. CDR3 nucleotides: TGTGCCTGGAGTGTAGGCGGGGGAGTAACCCAGTACTTC.

The genes are TRBV11-1 and TRBJ2-3; D remains unclear. The CDR3 loop spans 12 amino acids. In germline, CDR1 is SGHAT, CDR2 FQDESV (reference sequence). V gave up 4 bases and J gave up 2 bases, with 4 bases separating them. DNA of the CDR3: TGTGCCAGCAGCTCCTTCACAGATACGCAGTATTTT. This encodes CASSSFTDTQYF. The full variable domain, with the rest looked up from reference TRBV11-1 and TRBJ2-3, is EAEVAQSPRYKITEKSQAVAFWCDPISGHATLYWYRQILGQGPELLVQFQDESVVDDSQLPKDRFSAERLKGVDSTLKIQPAELGDSAMYLCASSSFTDTQYFGPGTRLTVL.

The V and J genes are TRBV29-1 and TRBJ1-2; 8 nucleotides line up with TRBD1. The CDR3 consists of 14 residues. Per the germline V gene, CDR1 is SQVTM and CDR2 is ANQGSEA. V shed 3 bases, J shed 4 bases, and the junction held 7 bases outside the gene matches. The CDR3 coding sequence is TGCAGCGTTGATAAGACAGGGGCCGCCTATGGCTACACCTTC. Translation: CSVDKTGAAYGYTF.

V and J are TRBV25-1 and TRBJ2-2, with 7 bases that match TRBD1. Germline V CDR1 and CDR2: MGHDK, SYGVNS. The CDR3 totals 18 residues. J lost 6 bases, V lost 4 bases, and 17 bases had no gene match. CDR3 protein: CASSGRDSPRGSSGELFF. In nucleotides, the CDR3 is TGTGCCAGCAGTGGCCGGGACAGCCCCCGCGGGTCCTCCGGGGAGCTGTTTTTT.

This clone was observed a few times. The CDR3 sequence is CSVESGRGANNEQYF. The CDR3 nucleotides are TGCAGCGTTGAATCGGGCAGGGGCGCAAATAACGAGCAGTACTTC. The chain combines TRBV29-1 with TRBJ2-7; D may be TRBD1 (6 bases). Deletions cut 2 bases from V and 5 bases from J, with 19 bases between. The germline V gene encodes CDR1 SQVTM and CDR2 ANQGSEA. The length of the CDR3 is 15 residues.

The V and J genes are TRBV4-2 and TRBJ2-1, with D tentatively TRBD2 (7 bases). The germline V gene has CDR1 LGHNA and CDR2 YNFKEQ. Trimming left V 0 bases short and J 7 bases short, with 19 bases between. CDR3 length: 17 residues. The CDR3 DNA reads as TGTGCCAGCAGCCAAGAGGGTCGGGGGGCCACCCCTAATGAGCAGTTCTTC. Protein product: CASSQEGRGATPNEQFF.

This clone was seen a handful of times. The J gene is TRBJ1-1, the V gene TRBV18; no clear D. V lost 6 bases to trimming and J lost 1 base, with 9 bases between them. CDR1 KGHSH and CDR2 LQKENI come from the germline V gene. The CDR3 covers 13 residues. DNA for the CDR3: TGTGCCAGCTCCCGCGTTCGGAACACTGAAGCTTTCTTT. It encodes CASSRVRNTEAFF. Full variable domain (missing parts from reference TRBV18 and TRBJ1-1): NAGVMQNPRHLVRRRGQEARLRCSPMKGHSHVYWYRQLPEEGLKFMVYLQKENIIDESGMPKERFSAEFPKEGPSILRIQQVVRGDSAAYFCASSRVRNTEAFFGQGTRLTVV.

The rearrangement uses TRBV9 and TRBJ2-3; 8 positions agree with TRBD2. This CDR3 is built from 15 residues. V gave up 5 bases and J gave up 4 bases; unmatched junction bases: 9. Germline V gives CDR1 SGDLS, CDR2 YYNGEE. The CDR3 region has the DNA TGTGCCAGCAGTCCGGGGGGGCTCAGTGCAGATACGCAGTATTTT. It encodes CASSPGGLSADTQYF.

V gene TRBV11-2 combines with J gene TRBJ2-1; 9 nucleotides align to TRBD2. Germline CDR1 is SGHAT and CDR2 is FQNNGV. The V segment lost 5 bases and the J segment 7 bases; nucleotides outside the gene matches: 9. There are 15 residues in the CDR3. The CDR3 loop reads CASSPERGVWNEQFF. In nucleotides, the CDR3 is TGTGCCAGCAGCCCGGAGCGGGGGGTGTGGAATGAGCAGTTCTTC.

The CDR3 reads CASRRGQASTEAFF. CDR3 nucleotides: TGTGCCAGCAGACGGGGACAGGCGAGCACTGAAGCTTTCTTT. V usage is TRBV7-2 and J usage is TRBJ1-1; 8 positions match TRBD1. V gave up 6 bases and J gave up 4 bases; unmatched junction bases: 7. The CDR3 is 14 amino acids. The germline CDR1 and CDR2 sequences are SGHTA and FQGNSA.

The J gene is TRBJ1-5, the V gene TRBV29-1, with 7 bases aligning to TRBD1. Germline assignment: CDR1 SQVTM and CDR2 ANQGSEA. The J segment lost 6 bases and the V segment lost 7 bases, leaving 9 bases of the junction unmatched. The CDR3 has 13 amino acids. CDR3 in amino acids: CSDSGGSGQPQHF. The CDR3 DNA follows: TGCAGCGATTCAGGGGGATCGGGTCAGCCCCAGCATTTT.

The chain recombines TRBV5-1 with TRBJ2-2; no clear D. Germline CDR1 SGHRS, CDR2 YFSETQ. The CDR3 loop spans 11 amino acids. Trimming shortened V by 4 bases and J by 7 bases, and 5 bases separated the two germline ends. The CDR3 protein is CASSDIGELFF. The CDR3 DNA reads as TGCGCCAGCAGCGATATCGGGGAGCTGTTTTTT.

V usage is TRBV5-1 and J usage is TRBJ2-5; D is undetermined. Between the trimmed V and J ends, which lost 4 bases and 2 bases, there was a span of 12 bases. The CDR3 loop spans 14 amino acids. Per the germline V gene, CDR1 is SGHRS and CDR2 is YFSETQ. CDR3 nucleotide sequence: TGCGCCAGCAGCCAGTCAGGCCAACAAGAGACCCAGTACTTC. It specifies CASSQSGQQETQYF.

The chain recombines TRBV7-9 with TRBJ2-1; D perhaps matches TRBD1 (5 bases). The germline V gene encodes CDR1 SEHNR and CDR2 FQNEAQ (reference sequence). The V gene lost 5 bases and the J gene lost 9 bases, with 17 bases spanning the gap. This CDR3 comprises 14 residues. CDR3 region: CASSPRQIQSEQFF. Here the CDR3 DNA reads TGTGCCAGCAGCCCCCGACAGATTCAGAGTGAGCAGTTCTTC.

V gene TRBV6-5 combines with J gene TRBJ1-1; 9 nucleotides match TRBD1. The CDR3 has 13 amino acids. Germline V gene sequence: CDR1 MNHEY, CDR2 SVGAGI. With 6 bases clipped from V and 10 bases from J, the junction kept 9 bases outside the gene matches. CDR3 loop: CASSRDRDRRAFF. In nucleotides, the CDR3 is TGTGCCAGCAGCCGGGACAGGGATCGCCGAGCTTTCTTT.